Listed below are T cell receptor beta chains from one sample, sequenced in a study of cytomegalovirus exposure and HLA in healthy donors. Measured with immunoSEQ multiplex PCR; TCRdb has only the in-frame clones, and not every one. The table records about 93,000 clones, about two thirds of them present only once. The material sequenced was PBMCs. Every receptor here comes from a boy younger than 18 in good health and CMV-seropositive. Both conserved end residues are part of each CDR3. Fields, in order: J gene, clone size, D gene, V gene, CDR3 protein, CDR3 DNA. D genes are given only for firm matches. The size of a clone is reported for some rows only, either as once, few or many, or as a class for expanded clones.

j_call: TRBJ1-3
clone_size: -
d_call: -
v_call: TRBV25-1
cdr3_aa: CASGGDFGNTIYF
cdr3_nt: TGTGCCAGCGGGGGGGACTTCGGGAACACCATATATTTT

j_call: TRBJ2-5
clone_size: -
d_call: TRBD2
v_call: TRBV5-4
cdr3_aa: CASSLPLAGEETQYF
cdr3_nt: TGTGCCAGCAGCTTACCCCTAGCGGGAGAAGAGACCCAGTACTTC

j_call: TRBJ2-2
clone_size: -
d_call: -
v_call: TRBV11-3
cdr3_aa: CASSLARTGELFF
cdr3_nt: TGTGCCAGCAGCTTAGCTCGCACCGGGGAGCTGTTTTTT

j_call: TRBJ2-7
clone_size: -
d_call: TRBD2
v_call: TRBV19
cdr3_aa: CASSLLWGSGRLSEQYF
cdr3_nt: TGTGCCAGTAGTCTACTCTGGGGTAGCGGGAGACTCAGCGAGCAGTACTTC

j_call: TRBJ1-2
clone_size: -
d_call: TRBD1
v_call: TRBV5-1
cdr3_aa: CASSLNVFRDREKSDGYTF
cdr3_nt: TGCGCCAGCAGCTTGAATGTATTTAGGGACAGGGAGAAATCCGATGGCTACACCTTC

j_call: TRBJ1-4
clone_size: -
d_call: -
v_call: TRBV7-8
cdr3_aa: CASSQAGATNEKLFF
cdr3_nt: TGTGCCAGCAGCCAGGCCGGTGCAACTAATGAAAAACTGTTTTTT

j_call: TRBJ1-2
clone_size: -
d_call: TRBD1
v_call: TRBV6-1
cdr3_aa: CASREDRVHGYTF
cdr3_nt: TGTGCCAGCAGGGAGGACAGGGTACATGGCTACACCTTC

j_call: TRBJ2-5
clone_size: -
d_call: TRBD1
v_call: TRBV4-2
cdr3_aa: CASSRTGQGLLETQYF
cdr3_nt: TGTGCCAGCAGCCGTACGGGACAGGGCCTTCTAGAGACCCAGTACTTC

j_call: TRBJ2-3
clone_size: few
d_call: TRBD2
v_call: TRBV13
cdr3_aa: CASSLQSGGPSLTDTQYF
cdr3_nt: TGTGCCAGCAGCTTACAAAGCGGGGGACCTTCTCTCACAGATACGCAGTATTTT

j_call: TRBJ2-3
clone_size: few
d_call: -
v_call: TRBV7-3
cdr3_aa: CASSFLPTDTQYF
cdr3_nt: TGTGCCAGCAGCTTCCTACCCACAGATACGCAGTATTTT

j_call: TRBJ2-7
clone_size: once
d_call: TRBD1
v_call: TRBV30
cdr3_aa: CALESDRGLEQYF
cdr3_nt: TGTGCACTGGAGTCGGACAGGGGGCTCGAGCAGTACTTC

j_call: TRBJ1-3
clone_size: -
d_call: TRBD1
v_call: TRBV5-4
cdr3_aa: CASSLGTAGNTIYF
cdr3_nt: TGTGCCAGCAGCCTAGGGACAGCTGGAAACACCATATATTTT

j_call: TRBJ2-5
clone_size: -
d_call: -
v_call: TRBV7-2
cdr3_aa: CASSRTQETQYF
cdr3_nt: TGTGCCAGCAGCCGCACACAAGAGACCCAGTACTTC

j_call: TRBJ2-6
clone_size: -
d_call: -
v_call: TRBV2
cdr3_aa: CASSGGASGSGANVLTF
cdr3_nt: TGTGCCAGCAGTGGTGGGGCCTCGGGCTCTGGGGCCAACGTCCTGACTTTC

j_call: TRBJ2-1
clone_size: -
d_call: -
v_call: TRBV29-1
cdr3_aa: CSVERGAYNEQFF
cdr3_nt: TGCAGCGTTGAACGGGGGGCGTACAATGAGCAGTTCTTC

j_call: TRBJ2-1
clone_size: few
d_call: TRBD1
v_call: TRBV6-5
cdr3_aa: CASSYSDRNNEQFF
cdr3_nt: TGTGCCAGCAGTTACTCGGACAGGAACAATGAGCAGTTCTTC

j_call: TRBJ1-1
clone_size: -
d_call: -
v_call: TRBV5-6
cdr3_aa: CASIPRHGPMNTEAFF
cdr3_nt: TGTGCCAGCATCCCTCGACACGGTCCGATGAACACTGAAGCTTTCTTT

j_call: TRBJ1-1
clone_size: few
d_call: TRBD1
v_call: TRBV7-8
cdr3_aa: CATKGQSNTEAFF
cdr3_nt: TGTGCCACCAAGGGACAGTCGAACACTGAAGCTTTCTTT

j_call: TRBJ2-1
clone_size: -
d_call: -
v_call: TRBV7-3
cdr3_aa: CASSMSGANEQFF
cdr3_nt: TGTGCCAGCAGCATGTCCGGTGCGAATGAGCAGTTCTTC

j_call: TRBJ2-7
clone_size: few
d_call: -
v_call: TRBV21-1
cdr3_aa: CASSIFRVPQAGEQYF
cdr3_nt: TGTGCCAGCAGCATCTTTCGGGTCCCCCAGGCGGGAGAGCAGTACTTC

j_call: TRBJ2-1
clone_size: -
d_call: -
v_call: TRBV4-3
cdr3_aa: CASSQGGGADEQFF
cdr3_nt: TGCGCCAGCAGCCAGGGGGGGGGCGCCGATGAGCAGTTCTTC

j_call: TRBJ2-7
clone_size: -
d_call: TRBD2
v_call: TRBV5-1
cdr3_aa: CASSLAGTSGYEQYF
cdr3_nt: TGCGCCAGCAGCTTGGCCGGGACTAGCGGGTACGAGCAGTACTTC

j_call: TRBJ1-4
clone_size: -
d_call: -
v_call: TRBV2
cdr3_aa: CASSGAGVEKLFF
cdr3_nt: TGTGCCAGCTCAGGGGCCGGAGTTGAAAAACTGTTTTTT

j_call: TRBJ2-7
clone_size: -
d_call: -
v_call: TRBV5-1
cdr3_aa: CASRQGTTGGLEQYF
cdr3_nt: TGCGCCAGCAGACAGGGAACAACGGGGGGTCTCGAGCAGTACTTC